A selection of T cell receptor beta chains follows, all from one sample in a study of molecular identifiers for immune sequencing clone quantification. One entry per CDR3 protein, called by TCRdb with MiXCR from the PCR reads. The repertoire includes approximately 500,000 distinct CDR3 sequences, about a fifth of them detected once, and around 0.84% sits in the top ten. Sequencing used naive CD8+ T cells from blood, with Jurkat cell RNA spiked in. These receptors originate from a human donor in good health. Some libraries in this study had Jurkat cell RNA spiked in. The CDR3 runs from the conserved cysteine through the conserved F or W. Each record gives: D gene, clone size, J gene, V gene, CDR3 protein, CDR3 DNA. A D gene is named only where the DNA matches it firmly. The listing skips clone size in some rows; elsewhere it reads once, few, many or a size class.

>-|many|TRBJ1-5|TRBV6-2/TRBV6-3
CASNQELYSNQPQHF
TGTGCCAGCAACCAGGAACTCTATAGCAATCAGCCCCAGCATTTT
>-|-|TRBJ2-1|TRBV7-2
CASSSSVGNEQFF
TGTGCCAGCAGCTCCTCGGTGGGGAATGAGCAGTTCTTC
>-|-|TRBJ2-7|TRBV7-9
CASSHSPSWGYEQYF
TGTGCCAGCAGCCACTCACCCTCATGGGGCTACGAGCAGTACTTC
>-|-|TRBJ2-3|TRBV24-1
CAVGETAGTSTDTQYF
TGTGCCGTCGGGGAGACCGCGGGGACTAGCACAGATACGCAGTATTTT
>TRBD2|-|TRBJ2-7|TRBV7-2
CASSLGSSGRTEQYF
TGTGCCAGCAGCTTAGGGTCTAGCGGTAGGACCGAGCAGTACTTC
>-|many|TRBJ1-1|TRBV7-2
CASSPRGGGITEAFF
TGTGCCAGCAGCCCCCGGGGTGGGGGTATCACTGAAGCTTTCTTT
>TRBD2|few|TRBJ2-1|TRBV27
CASSIQAGYNEQFF
TGTGCCAGCAGTATTCAAGCGGGGTACAATGAGCAGTTCTTC
>TRBD1|-|TRBJ2-7|TRBV9
CASSPTGQGTYERYF
TGTGCCAGCAGTCCCACGGGACAGGGGACCTACGAGCGGTACTTC
>-|many|TRBJ2-7|TRBV3-1
CASSQLEDTYEQYF
TGTGCCAGCAGCCAACTCGAGGACACGTACGAGCAGTACTTC
>-|-|TRBJ1-4|TRBV13
CASSLHPQGEKLFF
TGTGCCAGCAGCTTACACCCACAGGGTGAAAAACTGTTTTTT
>-|few|TRBJ2-5|TRBV20-1
CSAEYRVLQETQYF
TGCAGTGCTGAATACAGGGTCCTCCAAGAGACCCAGTACTTC
>TRBD1|many|TRBJ2-5|TRBV5-6
CASSQARDRIQETQYF
TGTGCCAGCAGCCAAGCCCGGGACAGAATCCAAGAGACCCAGTACTTC
>-|many|TRBJ2-3|TRBV5-4
CASSLGTARNTDTQYF
TGTGCCAGCAGCTTGGGGACAGCGAGAAACACAGATACGCAGTATTTT
>TRBD1|-|TRBJ1-1|TRBV30
CAWSVRGQGLNTEAFF
TGTGCCTGGAGTGTACGGGGACAGGGGCTGAACACTGAAGCTTTCTTT
>-|many|TRBJ2-2|TRBV10-3
CAISDITNTGELFF
TGTGCCATCAGTGACATAACGAACACCGGGGAGCTGTTTTTT
>-|-|TRBJ2-1|TRBV24-1
CATSDNPTGNNEQFF
TGTGCCACCAGTGATAACCCAACAGGGAACAATGAGCAGTTCTTC
>-|-|TRBJ1-4|TRBV3-1
CASSPIDGVGNEKLFF
TGTGCCAGCAGCCCCATCGACGGAGTTGGGAATGAAAAACTGTTTTTT
>-|many|TRBJ2-3|TRBV9
CASSVGYSPGDTQYF
TGTGCCAGCAGCGTGGGGTATAGCCCCGGAGATACGCAGTATTTT
>-|-|TRBJ2-5|TRBV13
CASSLRTQQETQYF
TGTGCCAGCAGCTTACGAACCCAGCAAGAGACCCAGTACTTC
>-|-|TRBJ2-3|TRBV29-1
CSVDPPFTSTDTQYF
TGCAGCGTTGACCCCCCCTTTACCAGCACAGATACGCAGTATTTT
>TRBD2|few|TRBJ2-7|TRBV5-1
CASSSGPGGGYEQYF
TGCGCCAGCAGCTCAGGACCGGGAGGAGGCTACGAGCAGTACTTC